The 25 T cell receptor beta chains below come from one sample, sequenced in a study of shared clonotypes between healthy human individuals. The table came from immunoSEQ multiplex PCR; TCRdb's copy has only in-frame clones and leaves some out. In the table there are about 1.1 million clones, approximately 80% of which are singletons. The sample was memory CD4+ T cells from PBMCs. The subset is: CD45RA-negative fraction. The receptor source for this set is a young man in good health. Some clones in this sample may be carry-over from other donors' samples.

The chain carries TRBV6-1 and TRBJ1-5, with D perhaps TRBD1 (5 bases). The length of the CDR3 is 18 residues. V was clipped by 3 bases and J by 1 base, with 19 bases between them. Looked up from germline, CDR1 is MNHNS and CDR2 is SASEGT. CDR3: CASSDGGGEWESNQPQHF. The DNA of the CDR3 is TGTGCCAGCAGTGATGGGGGTGGGGAGTGGGAGAGCAATCAGCCCCAGCATTTT.

The chain employs TRBV2 and TRBJ2-3; D remains ambiguous. In germline, CDR1 is SNHLY, CDR2 FYNNEI. The germline V and J ends were trimmed by 7 bases and 4 bases, with 9 bases remaining between them. The CDR3 has 12 residues. This CDR3 is CASKWTADTQYF. CDR3 nucleotides: TGTGCCAGCAAATGGACGGCAGATACGCAGTATTTT.

The table lists this clone with many counts. The chain joins TRBV19 to TRBJ1-2, with 8 bases identical to TRBD1. The V gene end was trimmed by 5 bases and the J gene end by 3 bases; junction bases not matched to a gene: 11. CDR3 length: 16 amino acids. In germline, CDR1 is LNHDA, CDR2 SQIVND (reference sequence). The CDR3 loop reads CASSSSRTGIDYGYTF. CDR3 nucleotides: TGTGCCAGTAGTTCTTCTAGGACAGGGATTGACTATGGCTACACCTTC. The full variable domain, rest sourced from reference TRBV19 and TRBJ1-2, is DGGITQSPKYLFRKEGQNVTLSCEQNLNHDAMYWYRQDPGQGLRLIYYSQIVNDFQKGDIAEGYSVSREKKESFPLTVTSAQKNPTAFYLCASSSSRTGIDYGYTFGSGTRLTVV.

The J gene is TRBJ1-5, the V gene TRBV2; D is undetermined. Trimming shortened V by 7 bases and J by 6 bases, and 13 bases separated the two germline ends. Germline V gene sequence: CDR1 SNHLY, CDR2 FYNNEI. The CDR3 is 13 amino acids. The CDR3 is CASMLKWGQPQHF. CDR3 bases: TGTGCCAGCATGTTGAAGTGGGGTCAGCCCCAGCATTTT.

About this clone itself: Other DNA sequences in this sample translate to the same CDR3. V is TRBV7-2 and J is TRBJ2-7; D gene ambiguous. CDR3 length: 13 amino acids. Deletions cut 0 bases from V and 4 bases from J, with 7 bases between. Germline V gives CDR1 SGHTA, CDR2 FQGNSA. The CDR3 region has the DNA TGTGCCAGCAGCTTAGCTAGGGATTACGAGCAGTACTTC. Translation gives CASSLARDYEQYF. The full variable domain, its missing parts supplied by reference TRBV7-2 and TRBJ2-7, is GAGVSQSPSNKVTEKGKDVELRCDPISGHTALYWYRQSLGQGLEFLIYFQGNSAPDKSGLPSDRFSAERTGGSVSTLTIQRTQQEDSAVYLCASSLARDYEQYFGPGTRLTVT.

This chain connects TRBV5-1 to TRBJ1-1, with no clear D. Germline V gives CDR1 SGHRS, CDR2 YFSETQ. The CDR3 spans 15 residues. V dropped 1 base and J dropped 5 bases, with 15 bases sitting between them. The CDR3 nucleotides read TGCGCCAGCAGCTTGAGTTTCGTGTTTGGAACTGAAGCTTTCTTT. This sequence encodes CASSLSFVFGTEAFF.

This clone turned up a few times. This rearrangement joins TRBV4-1 to TRBJ1-4; no definite D call. Germline V gives CDR1 MGHRA, CDR2 YSYEKL. The V end lost 0 bases, the J end lost 14 bases, and 16 bases lay between the germline ends. This CDR3 has 14 amino acids. The chain's CDR3 is CASSQEAQTRRLFF. In DNA, the CDR3 is TGCGCCAGCAGCCAAGAAGCCCAGACACGGCGGCTGTTTTTT.

The V call is TRBV18, the J call TRBJ2-5; tentative D call: TRBD2 (5 bases). CDR3 length equals 14 residues. Looked up from germline, CDR1 is KGHSH and CDR2 is LQKENI. The V gene lost 6 bases and the J gene lost 4 bases, with 15 bases spanning the gap. CDR3 bases: TGTGCCAGCTCCCAACTAGGGCTTCTAGAGACCCAGTACTTC. Its protein product is CASSQLGLLETQYF.

This clone appeared a few times. CDR3 nucleotides: TGTGCCAGCAACACCCACAGGGGGCTGGATACGCAGTATTTT. This sequence encodes CASNTHRGLDTQYF. The V call is TRBV28, the J call TRBJ2-3; 9 bases are shared with TRBD1. In germline, CDR1 is MDHEN, CDR2 SYDVKM. The CDR3 has 14 amino acids. V trimming: 7 bases; J trimming: 6 bases; junction bases outside the gene matches: 8.

The rearrangement links TRBV5-6 to TRBJ2-3; D is ambiguous. V lost 3 bases, J lost 0 bases, and 5 bases lay in between. The CDR3 has 13 amino acids. Germline-derived CDR1 and CDR2 are SGHDT and YYEEEE. CDR3 region: CASSYTSTDTQYF. DNA for the CDR3: TGTGCCAGCAGCTATACTAGCACAGATACGCAGTATTTT. Based on the CDR3 plus reference TRBV5-6 and TRBJ2-3, the full variable domain is DAGVTQSPTHLIKTRGQQVTLRCSPKSGHDTVSWYQQALGQGPQFIFQYYEEEERQRGNFPDRFSGHQFPNYSSELNVNALLLGDSALYLCASSYTSTDTQYFGPGTRLTVL.

V gene TRBV21-1 combines with J gene TRBJ1-4. TRBV21-1 is termed a pseudogene. The CDR3 is 18 amino acids. CDR3 residues: CASSKAGILLPANEKLFF. CDR3 DNA: TGTGCCAGCAGCAAAGCCGGGATCCTCCTTCCGGCTAATGAAAAACTGTTTTTT.

The chain couples TRBV4-1 to TRBJ2-5; 8 bases agree with TRBD1. This CDR3 region has 15 residues. The germline V gene encodes CDR1 MGHRA and CDR2 YSYEKL. The V gene end was trimmed by 4 bases and the J gene end by 5 bases; junction bases not matched to a gene: 9. CDR3 protein: CASSRVQGAGETQYF. Here the CDR3 DNA reads TGCGCCAGCAGCCGAGTCCAGGGGGCGGGGGAGACCCAGTACTTC.

This clone showed up just a few times. J is TRBJ2-1 and V is TRBV4-2; D may be TRBD2 (5 bases). Germline CDR1 is LGHNA and CDR2 is YNFKEQ. The CDR3 loop spans 18 amino acids. Between the trimmed V and J ends, which lost 0 bases and 5 bases, there was a span of 20 bases. The CDR3 spells CASSQDGPASQRNNEQFF. The CDR3 coding sequence is TGTGCCAGCAGCCAAGATGGGCCAGCTAGCCAAAGGAACAATGAGCAGTTCTTC.

This clone is a singleton in its sample. CDR3 residues: CASSLVDSFRTLHF. The CDR3 DNA follows: TGTGCCAGCAGTTTAGTTGACAGCTTTAGGACCCTCCACTTT. V and J are TRBV28 and TRBJ1-6; possible D gene TRBD1, 5 bases. Germline V gene lookup returns CDR1 MDHEN and CDR2 SYDVKM. The ends were cut back, 2 bases at V and 14 bases at J, with 16 bases in the middle. This CDR3 is 14 amino acids long.

The rearrangement links TRBV7-3 to TRBJ2-1, with D uncertain. This CDR3 is built from 15 residues. Germline CDR1 is SGHTA and CDR2 is FQGTGA. V was trimmed by 1 base and J by 0 bases, leaving 7 bases between them. CDR3 DNA: TGTGCCAGCAGCTTAATCAGTACCTCCTACAATGAGCAGTTCTTC. Protein: CASSLISTSYNEQFF.

The gene calls are TRBV28 and TRBJ1-5; tentatively, D is TRBD1 (5 bases). Trimming took off 5 bases at V and 2 bases at J, with 16 bases between the two ends. The CDR3 sequence is 16 residues long. CDR1 and CDR2 (germline): MDHEN, SYDVKM. The DNA for the CDR3 is TGTGCCAGCAGTCCCCCACGGGGAGGGGGCAATCAGCCCCAGCATTTT. Its protein product is CASSPPRGGGNQPQHF.

V is TRBV18 and J is TRBJ2-6, with 7 bases matching TRBD1. The germline V gene has CDR1 KGHSH and CDR2 LQKENI. This CDR3 region has 17 residues. Trimming removed 5 bases from V and 3 bases from J; junction bases left unmatched: 10. CDR3 bases: TGTGCCAGCTCAACCGACTTGAGGGGGCTTGGGGCCAACGTCCTGACTTTC. Translating it yields CASSTDLRGLGANVLTF.

CDR3 coding DNA: TGTGCCAGCAGCTCCCGGGCCCCCAGTCACACCTTC. Translating it yields CASSSRAPSHTF. The gene calls are TRBV7-2 and TRBJ1-2; no clear D. V gave up 4 bases and J gave up 12 bases, with 15 bases separating them. The germline V gene has CDR1 SGHTA and CDR2 FQGNSA. CDR3 size: 12 residues.

As for this clone: Other DNA sequences in this sample translate to the same CDR3. This rearrangement joins TRBV28 to TRBJ1-3, with D possibly TRBD1 on 5 matching bases. CDR3 length: 15 amino acids. Germline V gene lookup returns CDR1 MDHEN and CDR2 SYDVKM. V shed 5 bases and J shed 3 bases, with 14 bases lying between them. The CDR3 region is CASSPPGRGGNTIYF. The CDR3 region has the DNA TGTGCCAGCAGTCCCCCGGGGCGCGGTGGAAACACCATATATTTT.

The chain links TRBV7-9 to TRBJ2-3; D gene ambiguous. Germline V gene data show CDR1 as SEHNR and CDR2 as FQNEAQ (reference sequence). V dropped 0 bases and J dropped 6 bases, with 13 bases sitting between them. The CDR3 length is 15 residues. CDR3 sequence: CASSLAAGPADTQYF. The CDR3 DNA sequence: TGTGCCAGCAGCTTAGCGGCCGGCCCAGCCGATACGCAGTATTTT.

This clone occurred a few times. The chain is built from TRBV4-3 and TRBJ2-7; TRBD2 aligns across 8 bases. The germline V gene has CDR1 LGHNA and CDR2 YSLEER. V trimming: 0 bases; J trimming: 6 bases; junction bases outside the gene matches: 10. The CDR3 runs to 16 residues. The CDR3 DNA follows: TGCGCCAGCAGCCAAGATTGGCAGCGGGAGTCGAGCGAGCAGTACTTC. Translation: CASSQDWQRESSEQYF.

J is TRBJ1-5 and V is TRBV10-2; D is unresolved. This CDR3 region has 13 residues. V was pared by 0 bases and J by 6 bases, with 6 bases between. Germline V gene data show CDR1 as WSHSY and CDR2 as SAAADI. The chain's CDR3 is CASSESGIQPQHF. Here the CDR3 DNA reads TGCGCCAGCAGTGAGTCAGGGATTCAGCCCCAGCATTTT.

The rearrangement uses TRBV5-1 and TRBJ2-3; no clear D gene. The CDR3 is 15 amino acids. V was trimmed by 0 bases and J by 0 bases, leaving 8 bases between them. In germline, CDR1 is SGHRS, CDR2 YFSETQ. CDR3 nucleotide sequence: TGCGCCAGCAGCTTGGGAGCTCTTAGCACAGATACGCAGTATTTT. This gives the protein CASSLGALSTDTQYF.

J is TRBJ2-5 and V is TRBV6-5, with no clear D. The CDR3 is 14 amino acids. Germline CDR1 MNHEY, CDR2 SVGAGI. V shed 6 bases and J shed 6 bases, with 17 bases lying between them. CDR3 bases: TGTGCCAGCAGGCCCTCGGCCGGGCGGCAGACCCAGTACTTC. The encoded protein is CASRPSAGRQTQYF.

This clone was recorded once. V gene TRBV7-9 combines with J gene TRBJ2-3; D may be TRBD2 (6 bases). From germline, CDR1 is SEHNR and CDR2 FQNEAQ (reference sequence). Trimming stripped 5 bases from V and 13 bases from J, with 19 bases between. The CDR3 length is 13 residues. CDR3 nucleotides: TGTGCCAGCAGCCTACGGGACTCAACTCATGAGTATTTT. It specifies CASSLRDSTHEYF.